This T cell receptor (beta chain) was recorded in a study of T-cell reconstitution after alpha-beta-depleted transplantation in children. Broader study findings: Surviving recipient T cells and thymic progenitors accounted for the high day-60 TCRbeta diversity observed in some patients. Where alpha-beta T cells came from about two months after transplant was reportedly several hundred expanded graft clones. The authors attributed T-cell counts and diversity one year after transplant mostly to newly produced T cells.

This clonotype was recorded many times. What it binds is unknown. The CDR3 runs 15 residues. V lost 3 bases, J lost 3 bases, and 15 bases lay in between. The germline V gene encodes CDR1 MDHEN and CDR2 SYDVKM. This sample's TCRbeta library carried unique molecular identifier barcodes. TCRdb re-called the PCR reads through MiXCR, storing one row per CDR3 protein. The data show 250,000 to 300,000 distinct CDR3 sequences, around a tenth seen once. The gene calls are TRBV28 and TRBJ2-7; the D is unclear. Source: PBMCs, taken before TCRalphabeta/CD19-depleted stem cell transplant. This TCR came from a boy younger than two with acute myeloid leukemia, due to receive a stem cell transplant. The CDR3 loop reads CASSFGSSEIYEQYF. The CDR3 nucleotides are TGTGCCAGCAGTTTCGGAAGTTCGGAGATCTACGAGCAGTACTTC. The full variable domain, with the rest looked up from reference TRBV28 and TRBJ2-7, is DVKVTQSSRYLVKRTGEKVFLECVQDMDHENMFWYRQDPGLGLRLIYFSYDVKMKEKGDIPEGYSVSREKKERFSLILESASTNQTSMYLCASSFGSSEIYEQYFGPGTRLTVT.